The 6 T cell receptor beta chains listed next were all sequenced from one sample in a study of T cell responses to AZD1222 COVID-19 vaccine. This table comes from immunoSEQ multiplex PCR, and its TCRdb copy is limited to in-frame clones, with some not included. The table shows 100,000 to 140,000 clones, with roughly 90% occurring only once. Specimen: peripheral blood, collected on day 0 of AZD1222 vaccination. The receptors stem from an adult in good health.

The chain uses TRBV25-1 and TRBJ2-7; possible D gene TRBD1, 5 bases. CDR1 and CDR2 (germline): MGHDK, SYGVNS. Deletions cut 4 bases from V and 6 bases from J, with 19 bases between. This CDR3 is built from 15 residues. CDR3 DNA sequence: TGTGCCAGCAGTGGGCCCCAGGGTTTAGGGGTCGAGCAGTACTTC. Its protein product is CASSGPQGLGVEQYF.

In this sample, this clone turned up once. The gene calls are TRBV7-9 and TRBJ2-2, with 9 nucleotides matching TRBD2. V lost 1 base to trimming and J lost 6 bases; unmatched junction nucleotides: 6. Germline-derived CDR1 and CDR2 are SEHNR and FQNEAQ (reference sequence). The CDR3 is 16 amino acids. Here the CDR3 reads CASSLGPSGIAGELFF. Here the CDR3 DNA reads TGTGCCAGCAGCTTAGGTCCTAGCGGGATCGCCGGGGAGCTGTTTTTT. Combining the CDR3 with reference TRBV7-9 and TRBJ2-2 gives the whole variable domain DTGVSQNPRHKITKRGQNVTFRCDPISEHNRLYWYRQTLGQGPEFLTYFQNEAQLEKSRLLSDRFSAERPKGSFSTLEIQRTEQGDSAMYLCASSLGPSGIAGELFFGEGSRLTVL.

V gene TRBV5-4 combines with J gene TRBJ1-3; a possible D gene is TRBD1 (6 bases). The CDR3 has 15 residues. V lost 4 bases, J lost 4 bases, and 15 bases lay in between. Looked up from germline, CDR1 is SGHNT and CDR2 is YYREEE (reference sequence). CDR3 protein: CASSLHPGAGNTIYF. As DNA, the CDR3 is TGTGCCAGCAGCCTACATCCGGGGGCCGGAAACACCATATATTTT.

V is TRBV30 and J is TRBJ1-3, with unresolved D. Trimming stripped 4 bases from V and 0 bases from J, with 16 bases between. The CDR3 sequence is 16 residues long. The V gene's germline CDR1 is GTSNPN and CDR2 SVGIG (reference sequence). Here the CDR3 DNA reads TGTGCCTGGAAAAAAGGGAGAAACAGCTCTGGAAACACCATATATTTT. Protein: CAWKKGRNSSGNTIYF. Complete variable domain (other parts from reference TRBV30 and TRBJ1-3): SQTIHQWPATLVQPVGSPLSLECTVEGTSNPNLYWYRQAAGRGLQLLFYSVGIGQISSEVPQNLSASRPQDRQFILSSKKLLLSDSGFYLCAWKKGRNSSGNTIYFGEGSWLTVV.

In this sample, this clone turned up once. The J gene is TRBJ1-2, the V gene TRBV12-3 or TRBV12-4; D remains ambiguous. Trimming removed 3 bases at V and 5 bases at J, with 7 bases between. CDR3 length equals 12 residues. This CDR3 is CASSFHVYGYTF. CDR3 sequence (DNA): TGTGCCAGCAGTTTTCATGTTTATGGCTACACCTTC.

The chain's CDR3 is CASSYWGGPNQPQHF. CDR3 nucleotide sequence: TGTGCCAGCAGTTACTGGGGGGGACCCAATCAGCCCCAGCATTTT. J is TRBJ1-5 and V is TRBV6-2 or TRBV6-3; TRBD1 might be the D (5 bases). Germline CDR1 MNHEY, CDR2 SVGEGT. The V end lost 1 base, the J end lost 3 bases, and 10 bases lay between the germline ends. The CDR3 is 15 residues long.